This TCR beta chain was recovered during a study of multiple sclerosis patients with progressive multifocal leukoencephalopathy. Study-wide points: Expanded clones at PML onset predated and persisted through natalizumab therapy. Lower normalized Shannon entropy suggested reduced TRB diversity in most PML patients.

Regarding time point: more than 5 months of natalizumab therapy. Comment on this clone: Its antigen is not known.

Measured with immunoSEQ multiplex PCR; TCRdb has only the in-frame clones, and not every one. The sample consists of about 30,000 clones, about nine tenths of them appearing once. The ends were cut back, 4 bases at V and 3 bases at J, with 13 bases in the middle. This CDR3 is 14 amino acids long. CDR1 is SGHNT, CDR2 YYREEE, per germline (reference sequence). The source material was PBMCs, sampled from a patient treated with natalizumab. The TCR comes from a human donor with multiple sclerosis. The V gene is TRBV5-4, the J gene TRBJ2-5; D ambiguous. The CDR3: CASSIRPLKETQYF. The DNA for the CDR3 is TGTGCCAGCAGCATCCGACCTCTTAAAGAGACCCAGTACTTC.